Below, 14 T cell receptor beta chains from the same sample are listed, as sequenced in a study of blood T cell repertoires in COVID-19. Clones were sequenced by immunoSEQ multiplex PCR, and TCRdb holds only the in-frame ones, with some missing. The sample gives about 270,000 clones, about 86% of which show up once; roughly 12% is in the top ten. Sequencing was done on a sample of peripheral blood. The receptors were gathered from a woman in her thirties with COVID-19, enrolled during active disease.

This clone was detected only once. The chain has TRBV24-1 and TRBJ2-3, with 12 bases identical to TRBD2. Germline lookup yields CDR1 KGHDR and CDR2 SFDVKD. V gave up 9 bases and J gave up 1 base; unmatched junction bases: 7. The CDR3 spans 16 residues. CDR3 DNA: TGTGCCACCGGGCCTAGCGGGGGGGCCCGCACAGATACGCAGTATTTT. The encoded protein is CATGPSGGARTDTQYF.

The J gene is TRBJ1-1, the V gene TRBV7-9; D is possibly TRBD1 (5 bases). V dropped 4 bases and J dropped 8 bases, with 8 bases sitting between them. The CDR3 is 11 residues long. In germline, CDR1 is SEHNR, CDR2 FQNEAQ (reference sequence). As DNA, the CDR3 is TGTGCCAGCAGCTATGCAGGGGAAGCTTTCTTT. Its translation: CASSYAGEAFF.

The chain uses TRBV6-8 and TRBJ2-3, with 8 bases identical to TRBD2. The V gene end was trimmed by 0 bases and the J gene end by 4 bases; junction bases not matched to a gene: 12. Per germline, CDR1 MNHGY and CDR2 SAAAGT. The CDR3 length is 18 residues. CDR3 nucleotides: TGTGCCAGCAGTTACTCCTCCCCGACTAGCGAGAGGTCAGATACGCAGTATTTT. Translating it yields CASSYSSPTSERSDTQYF.

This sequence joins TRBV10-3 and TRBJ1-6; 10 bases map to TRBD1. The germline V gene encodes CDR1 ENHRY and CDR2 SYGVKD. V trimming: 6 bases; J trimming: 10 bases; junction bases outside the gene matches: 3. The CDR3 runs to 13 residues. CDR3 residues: CAISGQGGSPLHF. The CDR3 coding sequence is TGTGCCATCAGCGGACAGGGGGGGTCACCCCTCCACTTT.

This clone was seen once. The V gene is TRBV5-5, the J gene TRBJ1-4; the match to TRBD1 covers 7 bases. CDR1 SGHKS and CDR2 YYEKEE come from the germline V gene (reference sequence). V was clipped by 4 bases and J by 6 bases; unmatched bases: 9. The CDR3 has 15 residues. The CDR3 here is CASSARQGWDEKLFF. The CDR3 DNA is TGTGCCAGCAGCGCCAGACAGGGTTGGGATGAAAAACTGTTTTTT.

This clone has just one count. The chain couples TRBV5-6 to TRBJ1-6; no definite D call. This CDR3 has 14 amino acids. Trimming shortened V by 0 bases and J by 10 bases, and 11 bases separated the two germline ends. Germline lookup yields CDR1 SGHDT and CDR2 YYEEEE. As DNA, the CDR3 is TGTGCCAGCAGCTTGGTTGCGGGTAACTCACCCCTCCACTTT. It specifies CASSLVAGNSPLHF.

In DNA form, the CDR3 reads TGTGCCAGCAGTTACTCGCACAGGACGAACATTCAGTACTTC. Translation gives CASSYSHRTNIQYF. The rearrangement links TRBV6-5 to TRBJ2-4; weak D call: TRBD1 (5 bases). CDR3 size: 14 residues. Looked up from germline, CDR1 is MNHEY and CDR2 is SVGAGI. The ends were cut back, 0 bases at V and 7 bases at J, with 10 bases in the middle.

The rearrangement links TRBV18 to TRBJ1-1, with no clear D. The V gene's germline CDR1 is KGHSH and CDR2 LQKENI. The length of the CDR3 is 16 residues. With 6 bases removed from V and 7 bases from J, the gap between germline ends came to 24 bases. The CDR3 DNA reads TGTGCCAGCTCTCCCTCCGCTCGGCAGGAGGCGAATGAAGCTTTCTTT. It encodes CASSPSARQEANEAFF.

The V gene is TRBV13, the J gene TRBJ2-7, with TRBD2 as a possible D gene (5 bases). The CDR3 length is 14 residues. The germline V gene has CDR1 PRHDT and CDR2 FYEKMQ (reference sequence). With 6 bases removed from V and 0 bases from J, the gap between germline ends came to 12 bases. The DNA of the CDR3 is TGTGCCAGCAGTCTTGGCGGGTACTCCTACGAGCAGTACTTC. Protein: CASSLGGYSYEQYF.

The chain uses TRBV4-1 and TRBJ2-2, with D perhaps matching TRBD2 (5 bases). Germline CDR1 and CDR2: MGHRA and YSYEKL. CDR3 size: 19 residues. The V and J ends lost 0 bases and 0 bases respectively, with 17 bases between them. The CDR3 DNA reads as TGCGCCAGCAGCCAAGAAGGACTTCGTGGTACGGCGAACACCGGGGAGCTGTTTTTT. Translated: CASSQEGLRGTANTGELFF.

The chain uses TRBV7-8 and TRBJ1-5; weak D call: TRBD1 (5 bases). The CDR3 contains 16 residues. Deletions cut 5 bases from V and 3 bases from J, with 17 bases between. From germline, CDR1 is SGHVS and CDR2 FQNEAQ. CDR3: CASSHSRVLSNQPQHF. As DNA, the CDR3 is TGTGCCAGCAGCCACAGCAGGGTATTGTCCAATCAGCCCCAGCATTTT.

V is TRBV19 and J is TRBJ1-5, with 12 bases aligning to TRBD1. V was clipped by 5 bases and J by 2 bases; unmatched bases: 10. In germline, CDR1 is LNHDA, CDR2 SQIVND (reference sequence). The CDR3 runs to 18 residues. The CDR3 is CASSGSGTGGLGNQPQHF. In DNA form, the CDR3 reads TGTGCCAGTAGTGGATCCGGGACAGGGGGCTTAGGCAATCAGCCCCAGCATTTT.

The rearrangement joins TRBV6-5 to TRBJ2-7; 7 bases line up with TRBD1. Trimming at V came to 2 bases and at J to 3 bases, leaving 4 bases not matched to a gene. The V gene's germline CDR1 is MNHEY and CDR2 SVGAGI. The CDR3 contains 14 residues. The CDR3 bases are TGTGCCAGCAGTTACCAGGACAGGTACTACGAGCAGTACTTC. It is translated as CASSYQDRYYEQYF.

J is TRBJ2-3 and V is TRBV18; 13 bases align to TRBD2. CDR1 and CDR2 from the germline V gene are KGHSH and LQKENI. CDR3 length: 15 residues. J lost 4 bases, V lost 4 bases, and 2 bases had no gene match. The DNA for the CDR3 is TGTGCCAGCTCACGGACTAGCGGGAGCTCAGATACGCAGTATTTT. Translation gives CASSRTSGSSDTQYF.